This T cell receptor (beta chain) was captured in a study of T cells of healthy individuals. Via MiXCR, TCRdb re-called the 5' RACE reads, giving one row per CDR3 protein. The repertoire includes roughly 76,000 distinct CDR3 sequences, 5% of them detected once, and roughly 7.1% sits in the top ten. The sample holds many counts of this clonotype. Germline-derived CDR1 and CDR2 are MNHNY and SVGAGI (reference sequence). The junction had 4 bases not matched to a gene; V was cut back by 5 bases and J by 8 bases. This CDR3 spans 12 amino acids. The receptor was isolated from a female donor in good health. V and J are TRBV6-6 and TRBJ1-1, with 8 positions matching TRBD1. For the CDR3, the DNA is TGTGCCAGCAGTAGCGGACAGGGCGAAGCTTTCTTT. Translation gives CASSSGQGEAFF.